One sample yielded the 30 T cell receptor beta chains listed below, sequenced in a study of T cell repertoires in cytomegalovirus infection. In TCRdb, the reads were re-called with MiXCR into one record per CDR3 protein. The table shows over 150,000 distinct CDR3 sequences, with over 13% occurring only once. The source material was PBMCs. These receptor sequences come from a human donor in good health (CMV status not recorded). Some clones in this sample may be carry-over from other donors' samples.

V is TRBV5-4 and J is TRBJ2-7; D is possibly TRBD1 (6 bases). Trimming removed 4 bases at V and 7 bases at J, with 33 bases between. The V gene's germline CDR1 is SGHNT and CDR2 YYREEE (reference sequence). This CDR3 contains 19 residues. CDR3 bases: TGTGCCAGCAGCCGCATTGCCAGGGTTCGACAGGCAGGCTCGAATGAGCAGTACTTC. Translated: CASSRIARVRQAGSNEQYF.

Of note for this clonotype: Since a much larger clone is just one base distant, this may be a read error. This rearrangement joins TRBV7-9 to TRBJ2-5; perhaps TRBD2 as D (5 bases). Germline lookup yields CDR1 SEHNR and CDR2 FQNEAQ (reference sequence). The CDR3 sequence is 14 residues long. The CDR3 DNA reads TGTGTCAGCAGCTTGGACTCCTATTTGGAGACCCAGTACTTC. Amino acid sequence: CVSSLDSYLETQYF.

The table lists this clonotype with many counts. The V gene is TRBV7-3, the J gene TRBJ2-1, with 10 bases identical to TRBD2. The ends lost 4 bases at V and 15 bases at J; junction bases unmatched: 6. Germline values: CDR1 SGHTA, CDR2 FQGTGA. The CDR3 spans 12 residues. CDR3 sequence reads: CASSSLAGDLFF. The CDR3 DNA follows: TGTGCCAGCAGCTCTCTAGCGGGAGATCTGTTCTTC.

This clonotype was seen only a few times. V and J are TRBV12-3 or TRBV12-4 and TRBJ1-1; 8 bases agree with TRBD1. V was pared by 3 bases and J by 5 bases, with 5 bases of the junction left unmatched. This CDR3 has 14 residues. CDR3 nucleotides: TGTGCCAGCAGTTTGAACAGGGGGTTGACTGAAGCTTTCTTT. Amino acid sequence: CASSLNRGLTEAFF.

In its sample, this clonotype was seen many times. The V gene is TRBV6-2 or TRBV6-3, the J gene TRBJ1-1, with TRBD1 matching over 7 bases. Germline assignment: CDR1 MNHEY and CDR2 SVGEGT. V was clipped by 5 bases and J by 5 bases; unmatched bases: 17. The CDR3 spans 17 residues. CDR3 in amino acids: CASSPRTGTPKETEAFF. CDR3 coding DNA: TGTGCCAGCAGTCCCCGGACAGGCACCCCTAAGGAAACTGAAGCTTTCTTT.

This clonotype appeared many times. This rearrangement joins TRBV7-8 to TRBJ2-1; 8 nucleotides agree with TRBD1. The CDR3 loop spans 15 amino acids. V was clipped by 3 bases and J by 8 bases; unmatched bases: 9. Germline CDR1 is SGHVS and CDR2 is FQNEAQ. CDR3 residues: CASSFGQGATYEQFF. DNA for the CDR3: TGTGCCAGCAGCTTTGGACAGGGCGCCACTTATGAGCAGTTCTTC.

This clonotype showed up just a few times. The J gene is TRBJ2-7, the V gene TRBV29-1; D possibly corresponds to TRBD1 (6 bases). This CDR3 spans 14 amino acids. Germline CDR1 reads SQVTM; CDR2 reads ANQGSEA. V was trimmed by 6 bases and J by 0 bases, leaving 15 bases between them. In DNA form, the CDR3 reads TGCAGCGTGGCCGGGACACCGAACTCCTACGAGCAGTACTTC. It translates to CSVAGTPNSYEQYF.

V usage is TRBV18 and J usage is TRBJ2-4; 7 bases align to TRBD1. The CDR3 length is 15 residues. With 1 base clipped from V and 9 bases from J, the junction kept 9 bases outside the gene matches. Germline-derived CDR1 and CDR2 are KGHSH and LQKENI. CDR3: CASSPRSRGQSIQYF. CDR3 nucleotide sequence: TGTGCCAGCTCACCACGGAGTCGGGGACAGAGCATTCAGTACTTC.

This clonotype has more than one count but fewer than ten. The rearrangement joins TRBV28 to TRBJ1-6; D is unresolved. V shed 3 bases and J shed 7 bases, with 10 bases lying between them. Germline CDR1 reads MDHEN; CDR2 reads SYDVKM. The CDR3 has 14 amino acids. The CDR3 DNA follows: TGTGCCAGCAGTTTTCAAGTCCCCAATTCACCCCTCCACTTT. It specifies CASSFQVPNSPLHF.

The table lists this clonotype with many counts. The gene calls are TRBV7-2 and TRBJ2-3; D possibly corresponds to TRBD2 (5 bases). CDR1 and CDR2 (germline): SGHTA, FQGNSA. Trimming took off 1 base at V and 6 bases at J, with 8 bases between the two ends. The CDR3 is 13 residues long. As DNA, the CDR3 is TGTGCCAGCAGCTTAGTGGGCGGGGATACGCAGTATTTT. This gives the protein CASSLVGGDTQYF.

The sample holds many counts of this clonotype. This rearrangement joins TRBV2 to TRBJ2-1; D is tentatively TRBD1 or TRBD2 (5 bases each). V lost 5 bases, J lost 6 bases, and 20 bases lay in between. Germline CDR1 reads SNHLY; CDR2 reads FYNNEI. The CDR3 is 16 residues long. CDR3 sequence (DNA): TGTGCCAGCAGTCCCGGGGCTAGGTCCGGCATCAATGAGCAGTTCTTC. It yields the protein CASSPGARSGINEQFF.

This clonotype was recorded at least ten times. J is TRBJ1-3 and V is TRBV7-2; D is undetermined. The CDR3 runs to 16 residues. Germline CDR1 reads SGHTA; CDR2 reads FQGNSA. The ends were cut back, 2 bases at V and 0 bases at J, with 11 bases in the middle. The CDR3 sequence is CASSLNAGTSGNTIYF. CDR3 DNA: TGTGCCAGCAGCTTAAATGCGGGAACCTCTGGAAACACCATATATTTT.

This clonotype was recorded many times. The chain links TRBV7-2 to TRBJ1-4; D not certain. The V gene's germline CDR1 is SGHTA and CDR2 FQGNSA. The CDR3 is 16 amino acids. The ends were cut back, 5 bases at V and 2 bases at J, with 15 bases in the middle. CDR3 region: CASSRNGQPTNEKLFF. The CDR3 DNA follows: TGTGCCAGCAGCAGAAATGGGCAACCCACTAATGAAAAACTGTTTTTT.

This clonotype has just a few counts. This rearrangement joins TRBV10-3 to TRBJ2-7, with a weak D call TRBD2 (6 bases). V was shortened by 2 bases and J by 2 bases, with 13 bases between the two germline ends. This CDR3 is built from 15 residues. Per germline, CDR1 ENHRY and CDR2 SYGVKD. The CDR3 is CAISEPLAKTYEQYF. As DNA, the CDR3 is TGTGCCATCAGTGAGCCTCTAGCGAAGACCTACGAGCAGTACTTC.

V and J are TRBV5-1 and TRBJ1-1; 7 bases are a match to TRBD1. The CDR3 contains 14 residues. Per the germline V gene, CDR1 is SGHRS and CDR2 is YFSETQ. The V gene end was trimmed by 2 bases and the J gene end by 4 bases; junction bases not matched to a gene: 5. CDR3 in DNA: TGCGCCAGCAGCTTTAGACAGGGAGGCACTGAAGCTTTCTTT. Protein sequence: CASSFRQGGTEAFF.

The rearrangement joins TRBV5-1 to TRBJ2-1; D gene unclear. Germline lookup yields CDR1 SGHRS and CDR2 YFSETQ. Trimming took 7 bases from V and 1 from J, leaving 12 bases between them. The CDR3 sequence is 14 residues long. The CDR3 loop reads CASGDGFSYNEQFF. The CDR3 DNA follows: TGCGCCAGCGGGGATGGGTTTTCCTACAATGAGCAGTTCTTC.

The chain is built from TRBV2 and TRBJ1-1; 7 bases fit TRBD1. Germline CDR1 is SNHLY and CDR2 is FYNNEI. The CDR3 sequence is 14 residues long. J was trimmed by 2 bases and V by 11 bases; bases with no gene match: 11. In DNA, the CDR3 is TGTGCCCTAAAGGGGGCCAATGTTAACACTGAAGCTTTCTTT. As protein: CALKGANVNTEAFF. Full variable domain (rest looked up from reference TRBV2 and TRBJ1-1): EPEVTQTPSHQVTQMGQEVILRCVPISNHLYFYWYRQILGQKVEFLVSFYNNEISEKSEIFDDQFSVERPDGSNFTLKIRSTKLEDSAMYFCALKGANVNTEAFFGQGTRLTVV.

This clonotype has more than one count but fewer than ten. J is TRBJ1-4 and V is TRBV12-3 or TRBV12-4; 7 bases are shared with TRBD1. The V segment lost 4 bases and the J segment 8 bases; nucleotides outside the gene matches: 7. The CDR3 spans 14 residues. Here the CDR3 reads CASSSDRVREKLFF. The CDR3 DNA reads as TGTGCCAGCAGTTCTGACAGGGTTCGGGAAAAACTGTTTTTT.

This clonotype was detected ten times or more. The chain has TRBV28 and TRBJ2-1; 11 bases line up with TRBD2. The CDR3 length is 17 residues. The ends lost 6 bases at V and 0 bases at J; junction bases unmatched: 7. CDR1 and CDR2 from the germline V gene are MDHEN and SYDVKM. The CDR3 region has the DNA TGTGCCAGCAGCCCAACTAGCGGGAGTCGCTCCTACAATGAGCAGTTCTTC. Translating gives CASSPTSGSRSYNEQFF.

This clonotype was detected ten times or more. This chain joins TRBV12-5 and TRBJ1-5; D may be TRBD1 (5 bases). The V gene's germline CDR1 is LGHNT and CDR2 FRNRAP. V was pared by 5 bases and J by 7 bases, with 9 bases between. The CDR3 extends over 12 amino acids. The CDR3 sequence is CASGLEGQPQHF. Here the CDR3 DNA reads TGTGCTAGTGGTCTCGAGGGGCAGCCCCAGCATTTT.

Many counts were recorded for this clonotype. The chain links TRBV6-1 to TRBJ1-5, with TRBD1 identical over 9 bases. There are 15 residues in the CDR3. V gave up 5 bases and J gave up 6 bases; unmatched junction bases: 8. In germline, CDR1 is MNHNS, CDR2 SASEGT. The CDR3 sequence is CASSPGQGSGQPQHF. In DNA form, the CDR3 reads TGTGCCAGCAGTCCCGGACAGGGGAGCGGTCAGCCCCAGCATTTT.

This sequence joins TRBV5-4 and TRBJ2-7; 11 positions match TRBD2. Germline V gene data show CDR1 as SGHNT and CDR2 as YYREEE (reference sequence). The CDR3 has 16 residues. With 4 bases clipped from V and 0 bases from J, the junction kept 6 bases outside the gene matches. Written as DNA, the CDR3 is TGTGCCAGCAGCCGAAAACTAGCGGGGGCCTCCTACGAGCAGTACTTC. The encoded protein is CASSRKLAGASYEQYF.

This clonotype was found a few times. The J gene is TRBJ2-3, the V gene TRBV28, with D unresolved. Trimming took off 3 bases at V and 0 bases at J, with 10 bases between the two ends. The CDR3 is made up of 15 amino acids. Germline CDR1 MDHEN, CDR2 SYDVKM. The CDR3: CASSFSGISTDTQYF. CDR3 nucleotide sequence: TGTGCCAGCAGTTTTTCGGGCATAAGCACAGATACGCAGTATTTT.

At least ten counts were recorded for this clonotype. The chain employs TRBV7-8 and TRBJ1-1, with D unresolved. Trimming removed 5 bases at V and 5 bases at J, with 9 bases between. CDR1 is SGHVS, CDR2 FQNEAQ, per germline. This CDR3 has 12 residues. The CDR3 reads CASSHSRTEAFF. CDR3 DNA sequence: TGTGCCAGCAGCCATTCCCGGACTGAAGCTTTCTTT.

This clonotype appeared many times. The junction departs from the called germline gene at one end, perhaps through a read error. V and J are TRBV12-3 or TRBV12-4 and TRBJ2-1, with D uncertain. The CDR3 contains 14 residues. The CDR3: CASSLALSSNEQFF. The DNA for the CDR3 is TGTGCCAGCAGTTTAGCGCTCTCCTCCAATGAGCAGTTCTTC.

The chain carries TRBV27 and TRBJ2-5; D tentatively reads TRBD1 or TRBD2 (5 bases each). From germline, CDR1 is MNHEY and CDR2 SMNVEV (reference sequence). This CDR3 comprises 14 residues. Trimming left V 10 bases short and J 5 bases short, with 20 bases between. The CDR3 DNA sequence: TGTGCCACCTCCTATACCCAGGGCGGGGAGACCCAGTACTTC. Amino acid sequence: CATSYTQGGETQYF.

Ten or more counts support this clonotype. The chain has TRBV7-2 and TRBJ2-5; D ambiguous. CDR3 length: 15 amino acids. The V end lost 1 base, the J end lost 11 bases, and 20 bases lay between the germline ends. Germline loops: CDR1 SGHTA, CDR2 FQGNSA. CDR3 sequence reads: CASSLEFSRAPDQYF. The CDR3 DNA sequence: TGTGCCAGCAGCTTAGAGTTCAGTCGGGCACCGGATCAGTACTTC.

This rearrangement joins TRBV10-3 to TRBJ1-1; D is possibly TRBD1 (5 bases). V lost 6 bases to trimming and J lost 10 bases, with 12 bases between them. This CDR3 is built from 11 residues. The V gene's germline CDR1 is ENHRY and CDR2 SYGVKD. CDR3 sequence reads: CAISVRGRAFF. Here the CDR3 DNA reads TGTGCCATCAGCGTCCGGGGGAGAGCTTTCTTT.

This clonotype was counted only a few times. The chain joins TRBV18 to TRBJ1-1; tentative D call: TRBD1 (5 bases). V lost 5 bases to trimming and J lost 0 bases, with 13 bases between them. This CDR3 has 15 residues. Germline CDR1 KGHSH, CDR2 LQKENI. The CDR3 reads CASSYRTILNTEAFF. The CDR3 DNA is TGTGCCAGCTCATACCGGACAATCCTGAACACTGAAGCTTTCTTT.

The chain carries TRBV18 and TRBJ2-7, with 7 nucleotides matching TRBD2. Germline loops: CDR1 KGHSH, CDR2 LQKENI. The CDR3 is 15 amino acids. J was trimmed by 0 bases and V by 8 bases; bases with no gene match: 10. The CDR3 protein is CASRGREGRSYEQYF. CDR3 sequence (DNA): TGTGCCAGCCGAGGTAGGGAGGGGCGCTCCTACGAGCAGTACTTC.